A selection of T cell receptor beta chains follows, all from one sample in a study of T cell responses to AZD1222 COVID-19 vaccine. Measured with immunoSEQ multiplex PCR; TCRdb has only the in-frame clones, and not every one. Found here are 200,000 or so clones, about 93% of them singletons; the top ten hold around 1%. Sequencing used peripheral blood, obtained 28 days after the second AZD1222 dose. The source of these receptors is an adult who received the AZD1222 COVID-19 vaccine. CDR3s include the opening cysteine and the closing phenylalanine or tryptophan. D genes are given only for firm matches. Clone sizes are given selectively: once, few, many, or a class where the clone is expanded.

NA	TRBV11-2	TRBJ2-7	once	TGTGCCAGCAGCTCCTTCGACAGCTACGAGCAGTACTTC	CASSSFDSYEQYF
NA	TRBV18	TRBJ2-3	NA	TGTGCCAGCTCTACTGCCGGGGGCGGGGGCACAGATACGCAGTATTTT	CASSTAGGGGTDTQYF
NA	TRBV14	TRBJ1-3	NA	TGTGCCAGCAGCCAATTGTCAGGTCGGGTTGGCTCTGGAAACACCATATATTTT	CASSQLSGRVGSGNTIYF
TRBD1	TRBV25-1	TRBJ1-1	NA	TGTGCCAGCGGGGGGATAGACAGGGGGCTTAACACTGAAGCTTTCTTT	CASGGIDRGLNTEAFF
NA	TRBV5-1	TRBJ1-2	NA	TGCGCCAGCAGCTTCGAGGGGAACTATGGCTACACCTTC	CASSFEGNYGYTF
TRBD1	TRBV7-9	TRBJ1-4	NA	TGTGCCAGCAGCCCGGGACAGGGCCCAACTAATGAAAAACTGTTTTTT	CASSPGQGPTNEKLFF
NA	TRBV10-3	TRBJ1-2	NA	TGTGCCATCAGTTCGACGGCCCGGCGGGATGGCTACACCTTC	CAISSTARRDGYTF
TRBD2	TRBV2	TRBJ2-2	NA	TGTGCCAGCAGTGATCTAGCGGGGGGGCCTAAGGACACCGGGGAGCTGTTTTTT	CASSDLAGGPKDTGELFF
TRBD1	TRBV15	TRBJ1-2	NA	TGTGCCACCAGCAGAGATGGAGGACAGGGAGGGAATGGCTACACCTTC	CATSRDGGQGGNGYTF
NA	TRBV5-6	TRBJ1-6	NA	TGTGCCAGCAGCTTGGGGCGTCCTACCCCCCTCCACTTT	CASSLGRPTPLHF
TRBD1	TRBV5-1	TRBJ1-6	NA	TGCGCCAGCAGCCCAAGACAGGGGGCCCAGTATAATTCACCCCTCCACTTT	CASSPRQGAQYNSPLHF
NA	TRBV3-1/TRBV3-2	TRBJ1-1	NA	TGTGCCAGCAGCCTCGGGACGTCCAACACTGAAGCTTTCTTT	CASSLGTSNTEAFF
NA	TRBV6-2/TRBV6-3	TRBJ1-1	once	TGTGCCAGCAGTTATCGGGCGAACACTGAAGCTTTCTTT	CASSYRANTEAFF
NA	TRBV4-1	TRBJ2-3	NA	TGCGCCAGCAGCCAAGTGGGGAAGATCCTTGGGCAGTATTTT	CASSQVGKILGQYF
TRBD1	TRBV27	TRBJ1-2	NA	TGTGCCAGCAGTTTATCGGGACAGGCCCCCACGTACTATGGCTACACCTTC	CASSLSGQAPTYYGYTF
NA	TRBV29-1	TRBJ1-3	NA	TGCAGCGTTGACCTTGGAGGCTCTGGAAACACCATATATTTT	CSVDLGGSGNTIYF
NA	TRBV20-1	TRBJ1-2	NA	TGCAGTGCCGCCCTCTATGGCTACACCTTC	CSAALYGYTF
NA	TRBV19	TRBJ2-7	NA	TGTGCCAGTACCCCAGGGGCGGGGACCGGAGACTACGAGCAGTACTTC	CASTPGAGTGDYEQYF
NA	TRBV6-5	TRBJ1-2	NA	TGTGCCAGCAGTTACGGGGTGTCGGGCTATGGCTACACCTTC	CASSYGVSGYGYTF
NA	TRBV2	TRBJ1-6	NA	TGTGCCAGCACAACGGTCCCCAATTCACCCCTCCACTTT	CASTTVPNSPLHF
TRBD1	TRBV5-1	TRBJ2-7	NA	TGCGCCAGCAGCTTGGACAGGGGAACCTACGAGCAGTACTTC	CASSLDRGTYEQYF
NA	TRBV12-3/TRBV12-4	TRBJ2-2	once	TGTGCCAGCAGGGGGGGGCCCGGGGAGCTGTTTTTT	CASRGGPGELFF
NA	TRBV7-2	TRBJ1-3	NA	TGTGCCAGCAGCTTCTATGGGGGATCTGGAAACACCATATATTTT	CASSFYGGSGNTIYF
TRBD2	TRBV5-1	TRBJ2-1	NA	TGCGCCAGCAGCTCCAAAGGCGGGGGTCCCTACAATGAGCAGTTCTTC	CASSSKGGGPYNEQFF
NA	TRBV11-2	TRBJ2-5	NA	TGTGCCAGCAACCCTGGGGACCGCAAGACCCAAGAGACCCAGTACTTC	CASNPGDRKTQETQYF
NA	TRBV12-3/TRBV12-4	TRBJ1-2	NA	TGTGCCAGCAGTTTAGTGGGGAACTATGGCTACACCTTC	CASSLVGNYGYTF
TRBD1	TRBV6-5	TRBJ2-1	NA	TGTGCCAGCAGTTCCCCGACAGGGACGGGGAATGAGCAGTTCTTC	CASSSPTGTGNEQFF
TRBD2	TRBV5-1	TRBJ2-1	NA	TGCGCCAGCAGCTTGGGGACTAGCGGTATCAATGAGCAGTTCTTC	CASSLGTSGINEQFF
NA	TRBV7-9	TRBJ1-3	NA	TGTGCCAGCAGCTTAGGCCTTTTTTCTGGAAACACCATATATTTT	CASSLGLFSGNTIYF
NA	TRBV4-3	TRBJ1-3	once	TGCGCCAGCAGCCAGGACCCAGACACCCGCTCTGGAAACACCATATATTTT	CASSQDPDTRSGNTIYF
NA	TRBV29-1	TRBJ2-3	NA	TGCAGCGTTGACCCCGGGACTCAGAGGATCGAGCAGTATTTT	CSVDPGTQRIEQYF
NA	TRBV5-6	TRBJ2-1	NA	TGTGCCAGCAGGATGGAGGGTCGGTTATCAACCTCCTACAATGAGCAGTTCTTC	CASRMEGRLSTSYNEQFF
NA	TRBV19	TRBJ1-4	NA	TGTGCCAGTAGTATTTTCGCAACTAATGAAAAACTGTTTTTT	CASSIFATNEKLFF
TRBD1	TRBV19	TRBJ2-7	NA	TGTGCCAGTAGTCGGGGACAGGGCTCGGGAGAGCAGTACTTC	CASSRGQGSGEQYF
TRBD1	TRBV6-1	TRBJ1-1	NA	TGTGCCAGCAGTGCCCGACAGGGGGCGCAAGGTGAAGCTTTCTTT	CASSARQGAQGEAFF
NA	TRBV7-9	TRBJ1-2	NA	TGTGCCAGCAGCCGGGGGGGCGGGCACTATGGCTACACCTTC	CASSRGGGHYGYTF
TRBD1	TRBV19	TRBJ1-5	once	TGTGCCAGTAGGGTGACAGGGAGGCAGTGGAATCAGCCCCAGCATTTT	CASRVTGRQWNQPQHF
NA	TRBV7-2	TRBJ2-1	NA	TGTGCCAGCAGCCAAGCCCCCTCCCCGGAGACGGTGGAGCAGTTCTTC	CASSQAPSPETVEQFF
TRBD1	TRBV5-1	TRBJ2-3	NA	TGCGCCAGCAGCGACGGACAGGTGCGCACAGATACGCAGTATTTT	CASSDGQVRTDTQYF
NA	TRBV29-1	TRBJ1-5	NA	TGCAGCGCCACGGAGGGGAGCAGCAATCAGCCCCAGCATTTT	CSATEGSSNQPQHF
NA	TRBV7-4	TRBJ1-5	few	TGTGCCAGCAGCTCGAAGGGGCGGCCCCAGCATTTT	CASSSKGRPQHF
NA	TRBV27	TRBJ1-1	few	TGTGCCAGCAGTTTCAACAGGCAAGGTACTGAAGCTTTCTTT	CASSFNRQGTEAFF
NA	TRBV6-5	TRBJ1-1	NA	TGTGCCAGCAGTTACTCCGGACGACTGGGCACTGAAGCTTTCTTT	CASSYSGRLGTEAFF
NA	TRBV4-2	TRBJ2-5	NA	TGTGCCAGCAGCCCCCGGGGGCTGGAGAAGACCCAGTACTTC	CASSPRGLEKTQYF
TRBD1	TRBV3-1/TRBV3-2	TRBJ2-7	NA	TGTGCCAGCAGTCACCGACAGGGGAGCTACGAGCAGTACTTC	CASSHRQGSYEQYF
TRBD2	TRBV4-3	TRBJ2-5	once	TGCGCCAGCAGCCAAGATAGAGCGTCTAGCGGGAGGGAGACCCAGTACTTC	CASSQDRASSGRETQYF
TRBD1	TRBV27	TRBJ2-7	NA	TGTGCCAGCGGACAGGGCGGCGAGCAGTACTTC	CASGQGGEQYF
TRBD2	TRBV29-1	TRBJ2-1	NA	TGCAGCGTTGGGACTAGCGGGGGTCGCTCCTACAATGAGCAGTTCTTC	CSVGTSGGRSYNEQFF
NA	TRBV5-4	TRBJ1-6	NA	TGTGCCAGCAGCTTGGGGCAATACGGTAATTCACCCCTCCACTTT	CASSLGQYGNSPLHF
NA	TRBV2	TRBJ1-1	once	TGTGCCAGCAGTGAAGAGGGGATGATCAACACTGAAGCTTTCTTT	CASSEEGMINTEAFF
TRBD1	TRBV12-3/TRBV12-4	TRBJ2-1	NA	TGTGCCAGCCGAACCGAAGGGGGCGGTGAGCAGTTCTTC	CASRTEGGGEQFF
NA	TRBV3-1/TRBV3-2	TRBJ1-1	NA	TGTGCCAGCAGCCAAGAAGAGCGGGGTGGTTTCACTGAAGCTTTCTTT	CASSQEERGGFTEAFF
NA	TRBV6-5	TRBJ2-1	NA	TGTGCCAGCAGCCCCCGAGGTCACGATGAGCAGTTCTTC	CASSPRGHDEQFF
NA	TRBV5-8	TRBJ2-2	NA	TGTGCCAGCAGCTTGAGAAGAACCGGGGAGCTGTTTTTT	CASSLRRTGELFF
NA	TRBV13	TRBJ2-3	NA	TGTGCCAGCAGCTTCACGGACACAGATACGCAGTATTTT	CASSFTDTDTQYF